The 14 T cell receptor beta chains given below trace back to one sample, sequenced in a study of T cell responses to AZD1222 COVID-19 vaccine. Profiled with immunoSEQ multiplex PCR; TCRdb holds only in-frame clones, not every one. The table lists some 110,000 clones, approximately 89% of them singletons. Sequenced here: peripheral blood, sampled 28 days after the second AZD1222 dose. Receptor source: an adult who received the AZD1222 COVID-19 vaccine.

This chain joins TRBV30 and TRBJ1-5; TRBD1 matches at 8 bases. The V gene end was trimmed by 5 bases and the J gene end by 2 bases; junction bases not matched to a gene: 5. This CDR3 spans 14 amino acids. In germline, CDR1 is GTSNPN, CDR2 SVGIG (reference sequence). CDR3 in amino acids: CAWGQGAGNQPQHF. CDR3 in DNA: TGTGCCTGGGGTCAGGGGGCGGGCAATCAGCCCCAGCATTTT.

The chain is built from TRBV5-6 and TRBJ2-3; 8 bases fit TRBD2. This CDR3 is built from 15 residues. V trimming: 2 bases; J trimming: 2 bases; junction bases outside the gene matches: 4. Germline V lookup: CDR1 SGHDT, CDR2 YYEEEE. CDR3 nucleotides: TGTGCCAGCAGCTTAAGTAGCGGGGTCACAGATACGCAGTATTTT. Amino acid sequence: CASSLSSGVTDTQYF.

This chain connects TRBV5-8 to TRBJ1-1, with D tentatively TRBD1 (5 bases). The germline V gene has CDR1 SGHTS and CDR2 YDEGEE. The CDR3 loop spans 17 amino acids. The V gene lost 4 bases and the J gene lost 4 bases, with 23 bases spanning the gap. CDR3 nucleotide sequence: TGTGCCAGCAGCATGGGTCATGGGGCAGACATTGGCACTGAAGCTTTCTTT. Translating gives CASSMGHGADIGTEAFF. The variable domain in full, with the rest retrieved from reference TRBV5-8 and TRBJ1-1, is EAGVTQSPTHLIKTRGQQATLRCSPISGHTSVYWYQQALGLGLQFLLWYDEGEERNRGNFPPRFSGRQFPNYSSELNVNALELEDSALYLCASSMGHGADIGTEAFFGQGTRLTVV.

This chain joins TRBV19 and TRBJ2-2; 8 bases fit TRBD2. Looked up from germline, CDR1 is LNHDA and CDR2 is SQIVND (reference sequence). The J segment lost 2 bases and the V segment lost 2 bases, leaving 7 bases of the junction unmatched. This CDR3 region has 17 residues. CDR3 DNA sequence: TGTGCCAGTAGTATATTCTTCGCGGGGGGAAACACCGGGGAGCTGTTTTTT. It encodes CASSIFFAGGNTGELFF.

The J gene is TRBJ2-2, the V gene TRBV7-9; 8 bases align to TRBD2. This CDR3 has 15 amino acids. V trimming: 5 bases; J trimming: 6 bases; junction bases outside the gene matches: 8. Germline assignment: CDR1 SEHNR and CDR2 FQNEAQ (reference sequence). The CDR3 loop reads CASSLGGAYAGELFF. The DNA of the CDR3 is TGTGCCAGCAGCCTCGGGGGGGCTTACGCCGGGGAGCTGTTTTTT.

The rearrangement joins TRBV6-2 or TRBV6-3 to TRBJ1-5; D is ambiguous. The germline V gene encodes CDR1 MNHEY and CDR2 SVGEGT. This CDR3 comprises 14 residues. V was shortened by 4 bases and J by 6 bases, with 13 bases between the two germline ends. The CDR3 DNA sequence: TGTGCCAGCAGTTCCGCGAGTGGAATTCAGCCCCAGCATTTT. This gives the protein CASSSASGIQPQHF.

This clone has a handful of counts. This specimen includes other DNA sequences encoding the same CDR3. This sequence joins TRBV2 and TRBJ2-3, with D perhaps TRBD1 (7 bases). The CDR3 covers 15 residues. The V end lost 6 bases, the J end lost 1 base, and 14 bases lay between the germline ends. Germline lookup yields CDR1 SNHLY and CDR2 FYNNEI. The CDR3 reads CASSGRQGGTDTQYF. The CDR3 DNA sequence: TGTGCCAGCAGCGGGAGACAGGGAGGCACAGATACGCAGTATTTT. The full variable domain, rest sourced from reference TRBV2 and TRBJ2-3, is EPEVTQTPSHQVTQMGQEVILRCVPISNHLYFYWYRQILGQKVEFLVSFYNNEISEKSEIFDDQFSVERPDGSNFTLKIRSTKLEDSAMYFCASSGRQGGTDTQYFGPGTRLTVL.

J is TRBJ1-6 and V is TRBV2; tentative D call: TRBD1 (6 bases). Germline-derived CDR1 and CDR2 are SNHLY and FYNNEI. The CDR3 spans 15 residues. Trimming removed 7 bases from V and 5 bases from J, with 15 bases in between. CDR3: CASMGRGKNNSPLHF. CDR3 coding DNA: TGTGCCAGCATGGGGAGGGGGAAAAATAATTCACCCCTCCACTTT.

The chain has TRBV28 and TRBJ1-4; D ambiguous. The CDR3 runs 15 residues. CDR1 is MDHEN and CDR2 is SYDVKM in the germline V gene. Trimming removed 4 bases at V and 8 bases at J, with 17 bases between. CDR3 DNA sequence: TGTGCCAGCAGTTCAACCCGAGGGTCGGGGGAAAAACTGTTTTTT. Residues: CASSSTRGSGEKLFF.

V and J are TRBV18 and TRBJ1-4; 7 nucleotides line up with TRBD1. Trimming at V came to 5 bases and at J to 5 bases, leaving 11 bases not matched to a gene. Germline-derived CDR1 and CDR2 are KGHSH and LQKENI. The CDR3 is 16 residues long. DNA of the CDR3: TGTGCCAGCTCATCCTTAGGGGGCCCAGGAAATGAAAAACTGTTTTTT. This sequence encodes CASSSLGGPGNEKLFF.

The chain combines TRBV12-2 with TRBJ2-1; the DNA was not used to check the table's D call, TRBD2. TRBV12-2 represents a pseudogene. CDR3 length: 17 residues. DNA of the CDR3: TGTGCAAGTCGCCCTCCCCGGGCGGGACTAGCGTCCAATGAGCAGTTCTTC. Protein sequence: CASRPPRAGLASNEQFF.

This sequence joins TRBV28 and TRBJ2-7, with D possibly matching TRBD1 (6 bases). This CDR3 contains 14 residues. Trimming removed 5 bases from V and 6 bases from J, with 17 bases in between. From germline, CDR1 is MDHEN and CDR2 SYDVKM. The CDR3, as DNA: TGTGCCAGCAGTGAAACAGGGAAAGTTGCCGAGCAGTACTTC. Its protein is CASSETGKVAEQYF.

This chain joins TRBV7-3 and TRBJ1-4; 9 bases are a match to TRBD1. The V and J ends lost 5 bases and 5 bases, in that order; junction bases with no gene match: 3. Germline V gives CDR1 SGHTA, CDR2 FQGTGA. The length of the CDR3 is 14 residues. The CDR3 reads CASSVGTGNEKLFF. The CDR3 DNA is TGTGCCAGCAGCGTTGGGACAGGGAATGAAAAACTGTTTTTT.

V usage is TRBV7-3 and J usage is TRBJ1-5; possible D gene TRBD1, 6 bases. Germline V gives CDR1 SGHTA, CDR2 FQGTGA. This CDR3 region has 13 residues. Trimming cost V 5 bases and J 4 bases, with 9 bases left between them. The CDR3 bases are TGTGCCAGCAGCCTACAGGGAAATCAGCCCCAGCATTTT. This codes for CASSLQGNQPQHF.